A single sample is the source of the 24 T cell receptor beta chains below, sequenced in a study of blood T cell repertoires in COVID-19. TCRdb's table, derived via immunoSEQ multiplex PCR, lists solely in-frame clones and lacks some. In the table there are about 380,000 clones, more than 70% of which are singletons. The sequenced sample consisted of PBMCs or T cells enriched from blood (not recorded which). These receptors were obtained from a young woman who had recovered from COVID-19.

The V and J genes are TRBV14 and TRBJ2-3; D is possibly TRBD1 (6 bases). This CDR3 region has 13 residues. The V and J ends lost 10 bases and 2 bases respectively, with 13 bases between them. CDR1 is SGHDN, CDR2 FVKESK, per germline. This CDR3 reads CATFWGHTDTQYF. In DNA form, the CDR3 reads TGTGCCACCTTCTGGGGGCACACAGATACGCAGTATTTT.

V and J are TRBV15 and TRBJ1-5; 11 bases align to TRBD1. The CDR3 is 17 amino acids. V trimming: 3 bases; J trimming: 2 bases; junction bases outside the gene matches: 6. Germline CDR1 LNHNV, CDR2 YYDKDF (reference sequence). CDR3 amino acids: CATSRDRGLSGNQPQHF. CDR3 DNA: TGTGCCACCAGCAGGGACAGGGGGCTAAGTGGCAATCAGCCCCAGCATTTT.

This sequence joins TRBV5-4 and TRBJ1-6; D might be TRBD1 (6 bases). Trimming stripped 2 bases from V and 4 bases from J, with 7 bases between. The CDR3 has 14 residues. Germline CDR1 is SGHNT and CDR2 is YYREEE (reference sequence). The CDR3 sequence is CASSLQGYNSPLHF. The CDR3 bases are TGTGCCAGCAGCTTACAGGGATATAATTCACCCCTCCACTTT. Using reference TRBV5-4 and TRBJ1-6 for the parts outside the CDR3, the full variable domain is ETGVTQSPTHLIKTRGQQVTLRCSSQSGHNTVSWYQQALGQGPQFIFQYYREEENGRGNFPPRFSGLQFPNYSSELNVNALELDDSALYLCASSLQGYNSPLHFGNGTRLTVT.

Only one count was recorded for this clone. The chain carries TRBV4-1 and TRBJ1-2; D is possibly TRBD1 (5 bases). Germline CDR1 is MGHRA and CDR2 is YSYEKL. The CDR3 spans 16 residues. V was trimmed by 4 bases and J by 4 bases, leaving 19 bases between them. The CDR3 is CASSPSRTGGSYGYTF. In nucleotides, the CDR3 is TGCGCCAGCAGCCCCTCTCGCACGGGGGGGAGCTATGGCTACACCTTC.

V usage is TRBV5-1 and J usage is TRBJ2-1; 11 bases match TRBD2. CDR1 is SGHRS and CDR2 is YFSETQ in the germline V gene. The CDR3 consists of 17 residues. The V segment lost 1 base and the J segment 4 bases; nucleotides outside the gene matches: 7. The CDR3 reads CASSLRRLAGGYNEQFF. The CDR3 DNA follows: TGCGCCAGCAGCTTGCGGCGGCTAGCGGGGGGATACAATGAGCAGTTCTTC.

V is TRBV5-4 and J is TRBJ1-2; 8 nucleotides align to TRBD1. The V gene end was trimmed by 4 bases and the J gene end by 2 bases; junction bases not matched to a gene: 13. This CDR3 has 17 residues. Germline V CDR1 and CDR2: SGHNT, YYREEE (reference sequence). As DNA, the CDR3 is TGTGCCAGCAGCCCAATCTTACAGGGGGGGAGGAACTATGGCTACACCTTC. Amino acids: CASSPILQGGRNYGYTF.

The chain carries TRBV11-1 and TRBJ2-1; TRBD1 might be the D (6 bases). Trimming took 2 bases from V and 5 from J, leaving 10 bases between them. This CDR3 contains 14 residues. CDR1 and CDR2 from the germline V gene are SGHAT and FQDESV (reference sequence). Here the CDR3 reads CASSLRHRDNEQFF. The CDR3 DNA sequence: TGTGCCAGCAGCTTAAGGCACAGGGACAATGAGCAGTTCTTC.

This chain connects TRBV27 to TRBJ1-2; perhaps TRBD1 as D (6 bases). The V gene lost 7 bases and the J gene lost 2 bases, with 17 bases spanning the gap. CDR1 and CDR2 from the germline V gene are MNHEY and SMNVEV (reference sequence). The CDR3 totals 15 residues. The CDR3 region is CASTPWRGANYGYTF. The CDR3 DNA reads as TGTGCCAGCACCCCTTGGCGGGGGGCAAACTATGGCTACACCTTC.

The chain carries TRBV5-1 and TRBJ1-2; a possible D gene is TRBD1 (5 bases). This CDR3 is 14 amino acids long. The germline gives CDR1 SGHRS, CDR2 YFSETQ. The V end was cut by 0 bases, the J end by 4 bases, with 10 bases between. CDR3 sequence reads: CASSLGTNPYGYTF. CDR3 sequence (DNA): TGCGCCAGCAGCTTGGGGACAAACCCCTATGGCTACACCTTC.

This clone was seen more than once but under ten times. The V gene is TRBV3-1 (or the pseudogene TRBV3-2), the J gene TRBJ2-5, with 9 positions matching TRBD2. V dropped 3 bases and J dropped 5; count of bases not matched to a gene: 4. CDR1 LGHDT and CDR2 YNNKEL come from the germline V gene (reference sequence). The CDR3 contains 14 residues. The CDR3 reads CASSHRGGAETQYF. The CDR3 bases are TGTGCCAGCAGCCACCGCGGGGGGGCTGAGACCCAGTACTTC.

J is TRBJ2-5 and V is TRBV27, with TRBD2 as a possible D gene (5 bases). CDR3 size: 16 residues. V was pared by 1 base and J by 4 bases, with 16 bases between. Per the germline V gene, CDR1 is MNHEY and CDR2 is SMNVEV (reference sequence). The CDR3 protein is CASSLFPTNGGETQYF. The CDR3, as DNA: TGTGCCAGCAGTTTATTTCCGACCAACGGAGGAGAGACCCAGTACTTC.

The rearrangement uses TRBV24-1 and TRBJ2-1; 8 nucleotides line up with TRBD1. Germline V gene sequence: CDR1 KGHDR, CDR2 SFDVKD. The CDR3 extends over 18 amino acids. Trimming removed 5 bases from V and 0 bases from J; junction bases left unmatched: 11. CDR3 amino acids: CATSAARQGTPSYNEQFF. DNA for the CDR3: TGTGCCACCAGTGCCGCCCGACAGGGGACCCCCTCCTACAATGAGCAGTTCTTC.

The chain joins TRBV7-2 to TRBJ1-1; D is undetermined. This CDR3 has 13 residues. CDR1 is SGHTA and CDR2 is FQGNSA in the germline V gene. Trimming removed 0 bases from V and 5 bases from J, with 7 bases in between. The CDR3 sequence is CASSLASRTEAFF. The CDR3 DNA sequence: TGTGCCAGCAGCTTAGCGTCGAGGACTGAAGCTTTCTTT.

This sequence joins TRBV30 and TRBJ1-1; 12 bases map to TRBD1. This CDR3 has 16 amino acids. V shed 0 bases and J 5 bases; nucleotides not matched to a gene: 7. Germline V gene sequence: CDR1 GTSNPN, CDR2 SVGIG (reference sequence). CDR3 DNA sequence: TGTGCCTGGAGTGTAGGGACAGGGGGCGCCGGGACTGAAGCTTTCTTT. It yields the protein CAWSVGTGGAGTEAFF.

CDR3 sequence: CATPGQVGNEQYF. DNA for the CDR3: TGTGCCACGCCGGGACAGGTCGGGAACGAGCAGTACTTC. J is TRBJ2-7 and V is TRBV24-1, with TRBD1 matching 8 bases. Trimming removed 10 bases from V and 5 bases from J; junction bases left unmatched: 9. The CDR3 is made up of 13 amino acids. Germline V gene data show CDR1 as KGHDR and CDR2 as SFDVKD.

The CDR3 sequence: CASSKSVNTEAFF. The CDR3 region has the DNA TGTGCCAGCAGCAAATCAGTGAACACTGAAGCTTTCTTT. This chain joins TRBV5-4 and TRBJ1-1; D is uncertain. The ends were cut back, 4 bases at V and 0 bases at J, with 7 bases in the middle. Germline-derived CDR1 and CDR2 are SGHNT and YYREEE (reference sequence). The CDR3 length is 13 residues.

V usage is TRBV5-1 and J usage is TRBJ2-7, with TRBD2 matching 11 bases. Unmatched junction bases numbered 5, after V lost 4 bases and J lost 5 bases. The germline gives CDR1 SGHRS, CDR2 YFSETQ. The CDR3 has 14 residues. The DNA of the CDR3 is TGCGCCAGCAGCACCGATAGCGGGGGGGACGAGCAGTACTTC. Its protein product is CASSTDSGGDEQYF.

This chain links TRBV5-1 with TRBJ2-3; weak D call: TRBD1 (6 bases). This CDR3 contains 13 residues. Deletions cut 4 bases from V and 5 bases from J, with 11 bases between. The germline V gene has CDR1 SGHRS and CDR2 YFSETQ. CDR3 coding DNA: TGCGCCAGCAGCCAACAGGGAATAGATACGCAGTATTTT. It yields the protein CASSQQGIDTQYF.

The J gene is TRBJ2-5, the V gene TRBV7-2, with TRBD2 identical over 11 bases. V lost 1 base, J lost 5 bases, and 12 bases stayed unmatched. From germline, CDR1 is SGHTA and CDR2 FQGNSA. The CDR3 spans 18 residues. CDR3 DNA: TGTGCCAGCAGCTTAGTCTCGCCTAGCGGGGGGCGGGGTGAGACCCAGTACTTC. This codes for CASSLVSPSGGRGETQYF.

The rearrangement joins TRBV2 to TRBJ1-5; D gene uncertain. The CDR3 spans 13 residues. Germline V lookup: CDR1 SNHLY, CDR2 FYNNEI. V was pared by 5 bases and J by 0 bases, with 5 bases between. The CDR3 loop is CASSSYSNQPQHF. The CDR3 DNA follows: TGTGCCAGCAGTTCCTATAGCAATCAGCCCCAGCATTTT.

The genes are TRBV23-1 and TRBJ2-3; D perhaps matches TRBD2 (6 bases). TRBV23-1 falls under the ORF class, with uncertain function. The CDR3 loop spans 14 amino acids. V gave up 11 bases and J gave up 0 bases, with 15 bases separating them. The CDR3 loop reads CAGRRIASTDTQYF. DNA of the CDR3: TGCGCCGGGAGGAGAATCGCTAGCACAGATACGCAGTATTTT.

The chain recombines TRBV19 with TRBJ2-2; D might be TRBD1 (6 bases). The CDR3 consists of 15 residues. From germline, CDR1 is LNHDA and CDR2 SQIVND (reference sequence). Between the trimmed V and J ends, which lost 8 bases and 2 bases, there was a span of 15 bases. The chain's CDR3 is CASRRAGVNTGELFF. CDR3 DNA: TGTGCCAGTCGGCGTGCAGGGGTAAACACCGGGGAGCTGTTTTTT.

The DNA of the CDR3 is TGCAGCGTGGGTCCGGACAGGAACTATGGCTACACCTTC. It encodes CSVGPDRNYGYTF. The gene calls are TRBV29-1 and TRBJ1-2, with TRBD1 identical over 7 bases. V lost 6 bases and J lost 2; bases outside the gene matches: 6. CDR1 is SQVTM and CDR2 is ANQGSEA in the germline V gene. CDR3 length equals 13 residues.

The V gene is TRBV5-1, the J gene TRBJ1-1; 7 bases map to TRBD1. The CDR3 is 16 amino acids. The V segment lost 1 base and the J segment 4 bases; nucleotides outside the gene matches: 10. From germline, CDR1 is SGHRS and CDR2 YFSETQ. The CDR3 bases are TGCGCCAGCAGCTTGTCAGACAGGGCGTGGAGCACTGAAGCTTTCTTT. It specifies CASSLSDRAWSTEAFF.